The 17 T cell receptor beta chains below come from one sample, sequenced in a study of blood T cell repertoires in COVID-19. Sequencing used immunoSEQ multiplex PCR; TCRdb keeps in-frame clones, though not all of them. The sample carries 300,000 to 400,000 clones, around nine tenths recorded once. Specimen: peripheral blood. Receptors originate from a woman under 30 who had recovered from COVID-19.

Only one count was recorded for this clone. The chain recombines TRBV24-1 with TRBJ2-2; 13 bases map to TRBD2. V shed 4 bases and J 6 bases; nucleotides not matched to a gene: 13. This CDR3 has 19 residues. Germline V gene data show CDR1 as KGHDR and CDR2 as SFDVKD. CDR3 sequence reads: CATSDPARTSGSVAGELFF. CDR3 coding DNA: TGTGCCACCAGTGACCCAGCCCGGACTAGCGGGAGTGTGGCCGGGGAGCTGTTTTTT.

The CDR3 DNA follows: TGTGCCAGCAGCCTAGGGGGCCGAGCCTACGAGCAGTACGTC. It specifies CASSLGGRAYEQYV. This sequence joins TRBV5-8 and TRBJ2-7; TRBD1 matches 7 bases. Germline CDR1 SGHTS, CDR2 YDEGEE. This CDR3 has 14 residues. J gave up 2 bases and V 4 bases, and 6 bases lay outside the gene matches.

The chain recombines TRBV11-2 with TRBJ1-2; D may be TRBD1 (6 bases). V was clipped by 5 bases and J by 8 bases, with 21 bases between them. The germline V gene has CDR1 SGHAT and CDR2 FQNNGV. The CDR3 has 15 residues. The CDR3 protein is CASSLRGGYRGGYTF. DNA of the CDR3: TGTGCCAGCAGCCTACGAGGGGGATACCGAGGGGGCTACACCTTC.

The rearrangement joins TRBV7-2 to TRBJ2-5; 8 bases are shared with TRBD2. Per germline, CDR1 SGHTA and CDR2 FQGNSA. V trimming: 1 base; J trimming: 5 bases; junction bases outside the gene matches: 3. This CDR3 comprises 14 residues. The CDR3 is CASSLGLAMETQYF. CDR3 nucleotide sequence: TGTGCCAGCAGCTTAGGACTAGCGATGGAGACCCAGTACTTC.

This sequence joins TRBV27 and TRBJ2-1, with 11 bases aligning to TRBD2. Germline CDR1 and CDR2: MNHEY and SMNVEV (reference sequence). The junction had 6 bases not matched to a gene; V was cut back by 2 bases and J by 0 bases. This CDR3 spans 18 amino acids. CDR3 residues: CASSLVLAGGPSYNEQFF. CDR3 nucleotide sequence: TGTGCCAGCAGTTTAGTTCTAGCGGGAGGCCCCTCCTACAATGAGCAGTTCTTC.

The chain has TRBV25-1 and TRBJ1-2; TRBD1 matches at 8 bases. With 3 bases clipped from V and 1 base from J, the junction kept 4 bases outside the gene matches. Germline assignment: CDR1 MGHDK and CDR2 SYGVNS. There are 15 residues in the CDR3. The CDR3 sequence is CASSDHGQGNYGYTF. The CDR3 nucleotides read TGTGCCAGCAGTGACCACGGACAGGGTAACTATGGCTACACCTTC.

V and J are TRBV7-9 and TRBJ1-3; D is possibly TRBD1 (6 bases). With 1 base removed from V and 2 bases from J, the gap between germline ends came to 6 bases. This CDR3 contains 14 residues. Germline V gene sequence: CDR1 SEHNR, CDR2 FQNEAQ (reference sequence). CDR3 coding DNA: TGTGCCAGCAGCTTAGGGGGGCCTGGAAACACCATATATTTT. As protein: CASSLGGPGNTIYF.

The chain combines TRBV3-1 (or the pseudogene TRBV3-2) with TRBJ2-1, with 10 bases that match TRBD2. Germline V lookup: CDR1 LGHDT, CDR2 YNNKEL (reference sequence). This CDR3 contains 16 residues. V lost 5 bases, J lost 4 bases, and 8 bases stayed unmatched. The CDR3 spells CASSADTSGEYNEQFF. The CDR3 DNA follows: TGTGCCAGCAGCGCGGATACTAGCGGGGAATACAATGAGCAGTTCTTC.

V gene TRBV6-5 combines with J gene TRBJ2-1; TRBD2 matches 7 bases. The germline CDR1 and CDR2 sequences are MNHEY and SVGAGI. This CDR3 spans 16 amino acids. Trimming removed 4 bases from V and 6 bases from J; junction bases left unmatched: 12. This CDR3 reads CASSSPGEGYVNEQFF. The CDR3, as DNA: TGTGCCAGCAGTTCCCCTGGGGAGGGGTACGTCAATGAGCAGTTCTTC.

This clone has only one observation. The chain employs TRBV5-5 and TRBJ2-7; D ambiguous. With 4 bases removed from V and 0 bases from J, the gap between germline ends came to 14 bases. CDR3 length: 15 residues. The germline V gene has CDR1 SGHKS and CDR2 YYEKEE (reference sequence). CDR3 in amino acids: CASSPVLMSSYEQYV. The CDR3 DNA reads TGTGCCAGCAGCCCTGTGCTCATGAGCTCCTACGAGCAGTACGTC.

The chain joins TRBV24-1 to TRBJ1-2, with TRBD1 matching over 9 bases. V was clipped by 4 bases and J by 4 bases; unmatched bases: 6. CDR3 size: 15 residues. Germline V gene lookup returns CDR1 KGHDR and CDR2 SFDVKD. CDR3 sequence (DNA): TGTGCCACCAGTGAGCGGACAGGGGCTGCCTATGGCTACACCTTC. Its translation: CATSERTGAAYGYTF.

The chain couples TRBV3-1 (or the pseudogene TRBV3-2) to TRBJ2-5; TRBD2 might be the D (5 bases). The V and J ends lost 0 bases and 2 bases respectively, with 10 bases between them. Germline CDR1 reads LGHDT; CDR2 reads YNNKEL (reference sequence). The CDR3 runs to 15 residues. The DNA of the CDR3 is TGTGCCAGCAGCCAAGAGGTAGCGCTGCAAGAGACCCAGTACTTC. Encoded protein: CASSQEVALQETQYF.

The rearrangement links TRBV7-2 to TRBJ1-6; 7 bases align to TRBD1. Per germline, CDR1 SGHTA and CDR2 FQGNSA. This CDR3 contains 14 residues. The junction had 10 bases not matched to a gene; V was cut back by 10 bases and J by 7 bases. The CDR3 is CAKKEGAQNSPLHF. The CDR3 nucleotides are TGTGCCAAAAAGGAGGGGGCACAAAATTCACCCCTCCACTTT.

The rearrangement links TRBV6-6 to TRBJ2-7; the D gene is possibly TRBD2 (6 bases). Germline V gene lookup returns CDR1 MNHNY and CDR2 SVGAGI (reference sequence). V was trimmed by 4 bases and J by 2 bases, leaving 15 bases between them. The CDR3 spans 15 residues. CDR3: CASSLDEGLAYEQYV. For the CDR3, the DNA is TGTGCCAGCAGTTTGGACGAGGGACTTGCCTACGAGCAGTACGTC.

The V call is TRBV29-1, the J call TRBJ1-2, with TRBD1 matching 7 bases. Germline CDR1 and CDR2: SQVTM and ANQGSEA. The ends lost 5 bases at V and 0 bases at J; junction bases unmatched: 6. There are 14 residues in the CDR3. The CDR3 loop is CSVPGTDPNYGYTF. In DNA, the CDR3 is TGCAGCGTTCCCGGGACAGATCCTAACTATGGCTACACCTTC.

This clone was observed a few times. The chain combines TRBV27 with TRBJ2-2; a possible D gene is TRBD1 (5 bases). The CDR3 totals 16 residues. The germline V gene has CDR1 MNHEY and CDR2 SMNVEV (reference sequence). V was clipped by 1 base and J by 0 bases, with 9 bases between them. Written as DNA, the CDR3 is TGTGCCAGCAGTTTATTAGGGGCCCCGAACACCGGGGAGCTGTTTTTT. Encoded protein: CASSLLGAPNTGELFF.

This sequence joins TRBV5-1 and TRBJ2-1, with TRBD2 identical over 13 bases. V lost 0 bases and J lost 2; bases outside the gene matches: 2. This CDR3 has 17 residues. Germline V gene sequence: CDR1 SGHRS, CDR2 YFSETQ. The CDR3 nucleotides are TGCGCCAGCAGCTTGGGAACTAGCGGGAGGGCCTACAATGAGCAGTTCTTC. Protein product: CASSLGTSGRAYNEQFF.